These T cell receptor beta chains were read from a single sample in a study of blood T cell repertoires in COVID-19. Clones were read by immunoSEQ multiplex PCR, and TCRdb kept only the in-frame ones, dropping some. Of tens of thousands of clones in the sample, roughly nine tenths were seen once. The sample consisted of peripheral blood. Receptors were obtained from a woman in her 30s in a cohort sampled during active COVID-19. The CDR3 runs from the conserved cysteine through the conserved F or W. The D gene is left open where the match is weak.

>TRBJ1-6|TRBV9|TRBD1
CASSVEQGDNSPLHF
>TRBJ1-4|TRBV3-1/TRBV3-2|NA
CASSQDAGYSKKLFF
>TRBJ1-6|TRBV24-1|TRBD1
CATSERDSRSSYNSPLHF
>TRBJ1-1|TRBV10-3|NA
CAISEKGQANTEAFF
>TRBJ2-3|TRBV19|TRBD1
CASSIFDRGTDTQYF
>TRBJ2-2|TRBV2|TRBD1
CASSSPGQGTGELFF
>TRBJ2-7|TRBV9|TRBD2
CASSVGSEREVYEQYF
>TRBJ2-7|TRBV6-5|NA
CASIGQRSYEQYF
>TRBJ2-6|TRBV19|TRBD1
CASRGTGGRTGANVLTF
>TRBJ1-2|TRBV4-3|NA
CASSQGLFQSYGYTF
>TRBJ2-3|TRBV7-3|TRBD1
CASSLGQGVDTQYF
>TRBJ2-1|TRBV6-5|NA
CASCVRWGVGQFF
>TRBJ2-7|TRBV5-1|TRBD1
CASSLGTGAGYEQYF
>TRBJ2-2|TRBV9|NA
CASSVQGKTGELFF
>TRBJ2-7|TRBV13|NA
CASSLGRFNYEQYF
>TRBJ2-2|TRBV7-3|NA
CASSLNRVGTGELFF
>TRBJ2-7|TRBV19|NA
CASTLTSGAEQYF
>TRBJ2-7|TRBV28|NA
CASSLPGRSYEQYF
>TRBJ2-7|TRBV4-3|TRBD2
CASSQGASGGYEQYF
>TRBJ2-2|TRBV15|TRBD2
CATSRDTGLAGVGELFF
>TRBJ1-3|TRBV28|NA
CASSLSRVTMRGNTIYF
>TRBJ2-3|TRBV4-1|TRBD1
CASSQDSRTGEITDTQYF
>TRBJ2-7|TRBV6-5|NA
CASSLRSGRGHEQYF
>TRBJ2-7|TRBV4-1|NA
CASSQVETKPFTHEQYF
>TRBJ1-1|TRBV11-3|NA
CASSPVVGRDTEAFF
>TRBJ2-1|TRBV7-9|NA
CASSLGGGSYNEQFF
>TRBJ1-2|TRBV5-6|NA
CASSLGQVVNF
>TRBJ2-5|TRBV7-9|TRBD1
CASSVQGAAQYF
>TRBJ2-7|TRBV6-2/TRBV6-3|NA
CASSYVGGPPEYF
>TRBJ2-2|TRBV7-7|TRBD2
CASSLLPPGRDGTGELFF
>TRBJ1-2|TRBV30|NA
CAWSTLGAYGYTF
>TRBJ2-1|TRBV5-1|NA
CASSLMSARLDNEQFF
>TRBJ2-7|TRBV19|TRBD1
CASRSSGTGVEQYF
>TRBJ2-7|TRBV30|TRBD1
CAWSVGTGLGEQYF
>TRBJ1-3|TRBV5-1|TRBD1
CASSHGTGAGNTIYF
>TRBJ2-1|TRBV18|NA
CASSPPSGWDEQFF
>TRBJ2-7|TRBV30|NA
CAWSGGSLKGQYF
>TRBJ2-7|TRBV6-5|TRBD1
CASSRQGYEQYF
>TRBJ2-6|TRBV4-1|TRBD1
CASSPPRDRVFGANVLTF
>TRBJ2-7|TRBV30|NA
CAWSSSDFTYEQYF
>TRBJ2-1|TRBV7-3|TRBD1
CASSLAGTGGLASYNEQFF
>TRBJ2-7|TRBV2|NA
CASSEVGYEQYF
>TRBJ2-2|TRBV25-1|TRBD1
CASSDKSGGWTGELFF
>TRBJ2-1|TRBV6-5|TRBD2
CASMLTSGAYNEQFF
>TRBJ2-2|TRBV28|NA
CASSFPGIWNTGELFF
>TRBJ1-2|TRBV29-1|NA
CSVEGSRGDGYTF
>TRBJ2-5|TRBV5-4|TRBD2
CASSLTPLAGGPLQKTQYF
>TRBJ1-5|TRBV7-9|TRBD1
CASSLTGNEPQHF
>TRBJ2-2|TRBV9|TRBD1
CASRPGRGTGELFF
>TRBJ2-1|TRBV2|TRBD2
CASSGWGLAGTYNEQFF
>TRBJ2-5|TRBV5-1|TRBD2
CASRTIAGGGETQYF
>TRBJ1-2|TRBV6-6|TRBD1
CASSPGQGANYGYTF
>TRBJ1-5|TRBV29-1|NA
CSVDDTARCNQPQHF
>TRBJ1-2|TRBV2|NA
CASSVSGSNYGYTF